Below, one T cell receptor beta chain is given with its context. Its antigen specificity is not known. No much larger clonotype is one base removed from it; base qualities were not supplied. The germline V gene provides CDR1 SGDLS and CDR2 YYNGEE. The germline V end is reduced by 4 bases and the J end by 7 bases; junction bases left unmatched: 7. From cysteine to phenylalanine, the CDR3 is 14 amino acids long. Only the CDR3 DNA is retained, 42 bases long and in frame from the first base. The data belong to a study of cytomegalovirus exposure and HLA in healthy donors (dated by TCRdb to 2016 to 2017). With regard to the full study: The 650 to 800 repertoires of the first cohort and the roughly 110 validation repertoires were produced on the same platform, according to a later analysis. Along with the approximately 650-subject first cohort, a separate validation cohort of over a hundred different subjects was used. The study combined high-throughput TCR immunosequencing, statistical association of individual TCRs with disease status, and machine learning to predict cytomegalovirus infection status. The study aimed to test whether cataloging public T cell receptors could reveal signatures of past pathogen exposure. The paper as a whole reports these results and caveats: The classifier was reported to diagnose cytomegalovirus status with high specificity and sensitivity in both the original cohort and the validation cohort. Most TCR sequences were seen in very few donors, while some public TCRs were found in many individuals. A few of the identified cytomegalovirus-associated TCR beta chains were confirmed in vitro to be specific for cytomegalovirus antigens. A total of some 180 TCR beta chains were listed by the study as associated with cytomegalovirus. A later analysis had no HLA typing for the validation cohort, so co-occurrence there was scored across all 130 or so repertoires. The authors suggested that the approach could potentially be generalized to other disease states and immunological phenotypes. In a later analysis, TCRs clustered in the first cohort were found to also tend to co-occur in the roughly 110 validation repertoires, with 90% to 95% of cluster scores above 0.

The donors were included in the validation cohort of approximately 130 subjects, a group kept apart from the roughly 730-subject first cohort. The library was built by means of the immunoSEQ multiplex PCR assay. The study's processing was this. To diagnose cytomegalovirus status from the catalog of TCR beta chain sequences, a statistical classification framework was built. Here the immuneACCESS table is served through TCRdb, limited to in-frame sequences with V and J called. Missing clones are a known gap in these copies; in checked studies unresolved V genes cover under half, and the rest lacks a known reason. The V and J calls and clone size are taken from that table; D and trimming were inferred from the DNA. For this sample the table gives about 180,000 clones, of which 85% were detected only once. The ten largest clones capture more than 15% of the sample.

The chain was built from TRBV9 and TRBJ2-4; 8 central nucleotides agree with TRBD1. The clonotype comes from a man in his late teens or twenties in good health and CMV-seropositive. What was sequenced was PBMCs. The CDR3 is CASSPRTGRNIQYF. The DNA sequence is as follows: TGTGCCAGCAGCCCGCGGACAGGGAGGAACATTCAGTACTTC.